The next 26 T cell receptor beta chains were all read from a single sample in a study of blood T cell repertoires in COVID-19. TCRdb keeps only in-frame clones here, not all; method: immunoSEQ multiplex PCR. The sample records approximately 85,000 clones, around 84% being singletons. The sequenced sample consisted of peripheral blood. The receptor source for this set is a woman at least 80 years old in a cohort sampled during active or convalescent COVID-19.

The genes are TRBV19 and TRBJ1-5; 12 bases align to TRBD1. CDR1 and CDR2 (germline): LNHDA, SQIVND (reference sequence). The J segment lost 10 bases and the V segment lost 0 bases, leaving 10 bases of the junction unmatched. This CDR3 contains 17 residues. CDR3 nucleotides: TGTGCCAGTAGTATAGAGCAATCGGGACAGGGGGCTCAACCCCAGCATTTT. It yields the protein CASSIEQSGQGAQPQHF. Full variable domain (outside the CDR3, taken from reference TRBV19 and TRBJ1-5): DGGITQSPKYLFRKEGQNVTLSCEQNLNHDAMYWYRQDPGQGLRLIYYSQIVNDFQKGDIAEGYSVSREKKESFPLTVTSAQKNPTAFYLCASSIEQSGQGAQPQHFGDGTRLSIL.

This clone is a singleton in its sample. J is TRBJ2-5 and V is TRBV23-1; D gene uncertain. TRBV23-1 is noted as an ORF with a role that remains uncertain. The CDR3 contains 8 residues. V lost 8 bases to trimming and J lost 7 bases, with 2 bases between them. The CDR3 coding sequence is TGCGCCAGCCTGACCCAGTACTTC. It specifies CASLTQYF.

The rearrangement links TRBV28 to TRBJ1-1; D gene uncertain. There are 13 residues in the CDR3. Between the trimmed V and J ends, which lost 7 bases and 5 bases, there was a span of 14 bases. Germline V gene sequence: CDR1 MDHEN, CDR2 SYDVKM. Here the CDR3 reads CASTPYLYTEAFF. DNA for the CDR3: TGTGCCAGCACTCCTTATTTATATACTGAAGCTTTCTTT.

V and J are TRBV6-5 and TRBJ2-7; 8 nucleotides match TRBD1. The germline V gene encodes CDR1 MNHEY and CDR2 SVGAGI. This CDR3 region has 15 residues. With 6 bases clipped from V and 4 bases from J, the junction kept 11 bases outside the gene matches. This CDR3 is CASSEGPGGLYEQYF. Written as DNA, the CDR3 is TGTGCCAGCAGCGAGGGACCAGGGGGCCTATACGAGCAGTACTTC.

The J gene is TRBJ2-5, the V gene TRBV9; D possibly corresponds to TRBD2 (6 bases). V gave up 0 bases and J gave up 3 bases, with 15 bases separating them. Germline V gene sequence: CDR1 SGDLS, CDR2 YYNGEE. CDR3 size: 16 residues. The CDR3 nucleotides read TGTGCCAGCAGCGTAGAGGAGGGGAGGAGGGAAGAGACCCAGTACTTC. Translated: CASSVEEGRREETQYF.

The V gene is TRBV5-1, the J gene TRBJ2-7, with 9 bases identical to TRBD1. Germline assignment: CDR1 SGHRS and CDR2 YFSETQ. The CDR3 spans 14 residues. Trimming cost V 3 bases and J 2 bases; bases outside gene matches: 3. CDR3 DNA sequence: TGCGCCAGCAGCTCCGGGACAGGGACCTACGAGCAGTACGTC. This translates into CASSSGTGTYEQYV.

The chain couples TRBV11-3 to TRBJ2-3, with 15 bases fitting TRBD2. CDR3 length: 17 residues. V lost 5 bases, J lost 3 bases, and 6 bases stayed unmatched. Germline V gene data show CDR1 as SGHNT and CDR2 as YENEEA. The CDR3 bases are TGTGCCAGCAGCCTTGGGACTAGCGGGAGGCTGACAGATACGCAGTATTTT. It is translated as CASSLGTSGRLTDTQYF.

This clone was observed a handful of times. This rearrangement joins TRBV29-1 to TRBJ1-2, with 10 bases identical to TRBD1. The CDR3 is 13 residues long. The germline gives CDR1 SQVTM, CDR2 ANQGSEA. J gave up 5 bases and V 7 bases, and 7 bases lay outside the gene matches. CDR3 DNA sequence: TGCAGCGCTCAGACAGGGGGCGGGTATGGCTACACCTTC. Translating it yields CSAQTGGGYGYTF.

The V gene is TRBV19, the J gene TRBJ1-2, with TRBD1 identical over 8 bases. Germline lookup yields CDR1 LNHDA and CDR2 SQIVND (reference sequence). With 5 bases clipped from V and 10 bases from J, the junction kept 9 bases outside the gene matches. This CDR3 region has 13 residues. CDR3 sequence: CASSQTGAMLYTF. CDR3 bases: TGTGCCAGTAGTCAGACAGGGGCCATGCTCTACACCTTC.

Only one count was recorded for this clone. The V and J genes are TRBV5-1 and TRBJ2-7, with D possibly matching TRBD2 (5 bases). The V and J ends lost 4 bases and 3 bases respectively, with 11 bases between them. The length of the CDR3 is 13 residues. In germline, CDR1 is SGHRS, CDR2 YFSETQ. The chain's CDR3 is CASSPDYGYEQYV. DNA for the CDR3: TGCGCCAGCAGCCCCGACTATGGCTACGAGCAGTACGTC.

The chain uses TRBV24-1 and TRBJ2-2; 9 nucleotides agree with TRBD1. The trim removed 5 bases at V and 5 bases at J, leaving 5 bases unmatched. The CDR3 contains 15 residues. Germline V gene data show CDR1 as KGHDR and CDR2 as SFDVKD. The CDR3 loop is CATSGDRVFTGELFF. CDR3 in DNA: TGTGCCACCAGTGGGGACAGGGTTTTTACCGGGGAGCTGTTTTTT.

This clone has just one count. CDR3 in amino acids: CASSTTSYSYNEQFF. The CDR3 bases are TGTGCCAGCAGCACTACTAGTTACTCCTACAATGAGCAGTTCTTC. This rearrangement joins TRBV11-2 to TRBJ2-1, with a tentative D call TRBD2 (5 bases). Per the germline V gene, CDR1 is SGHAT and CDR2 is FQNNGV. The CDR3 consists of 15 residues. Trimming pared 5 bases from V and 0 bases from J, leaving 11 bases between.

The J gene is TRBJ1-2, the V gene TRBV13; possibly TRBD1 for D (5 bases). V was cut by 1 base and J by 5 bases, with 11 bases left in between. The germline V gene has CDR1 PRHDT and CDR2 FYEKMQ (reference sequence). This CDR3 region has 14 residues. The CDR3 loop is CASSLEGARYGYTF. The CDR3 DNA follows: TGTGCCAGCAGCTTAGAAGGGGCTAGGTATGGCTACACCTTC. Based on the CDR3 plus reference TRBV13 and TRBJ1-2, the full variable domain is AAGVIQSPRHLIKEKRETATLKCYPIPRHDTVYWYQQGPGQDPQFLISFYEKMQSDKGSIPDRFSAQQFSDYHSELNMSSLELGDSALYFCASSLEGARYGYTFGSGTRLTVV.

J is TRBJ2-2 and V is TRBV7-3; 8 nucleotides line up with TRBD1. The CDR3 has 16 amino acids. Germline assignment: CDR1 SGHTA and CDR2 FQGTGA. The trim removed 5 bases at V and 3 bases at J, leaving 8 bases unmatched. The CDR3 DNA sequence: TGTGCCAGCAGCCCCCAGGGGGCTTTGGACACCGGGGAGCTGTTTTTT. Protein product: CASSPQGALDTGELFF.

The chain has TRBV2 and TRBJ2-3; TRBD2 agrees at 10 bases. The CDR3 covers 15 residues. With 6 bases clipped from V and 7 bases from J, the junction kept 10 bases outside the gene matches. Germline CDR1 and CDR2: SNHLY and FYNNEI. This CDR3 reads CASRGEREGFNTQYF. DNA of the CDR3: TGTGCCAGCAGGGGGGAGCGGGAGGGCTTTAATACGCAGTATTTT. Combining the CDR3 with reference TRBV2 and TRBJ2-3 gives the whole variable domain EPEVTQTPSHQVTQMGQEVILRCVPISNHLYFYWYRQILGQKVEFLVSFYNNEISEKSEIFDDQFSVERPDGSNFTLKIRSTKLEDSAMYFCASRGEREGFNTQYFGPGTRLTVL.

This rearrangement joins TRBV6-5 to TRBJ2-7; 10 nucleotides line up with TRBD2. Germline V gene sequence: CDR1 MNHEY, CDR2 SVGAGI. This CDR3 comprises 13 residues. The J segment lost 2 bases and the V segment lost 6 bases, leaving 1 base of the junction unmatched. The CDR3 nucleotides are TGTGCCAGCAGCCTAGCGGGGGCCTACGAGCAGTACTTC. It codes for CASSLAGAYEQYF.

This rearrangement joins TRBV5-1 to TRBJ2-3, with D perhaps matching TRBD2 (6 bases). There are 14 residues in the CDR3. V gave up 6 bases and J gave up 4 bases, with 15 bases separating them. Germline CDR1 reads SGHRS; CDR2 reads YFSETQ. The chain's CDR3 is CASKGPGEADTQYF. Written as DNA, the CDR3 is TGCGCCAGCAAGGGGCCGGGGGAGGCAGATACGCAGTATTTT.

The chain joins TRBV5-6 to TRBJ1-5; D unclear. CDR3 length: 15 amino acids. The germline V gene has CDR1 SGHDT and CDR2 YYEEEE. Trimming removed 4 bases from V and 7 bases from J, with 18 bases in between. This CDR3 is CASSARVSGAQPQHF. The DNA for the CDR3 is TGTGCCAGCAGCGCTCGAGTGTCGGGAGCACAGCCCCAGCATTTT.

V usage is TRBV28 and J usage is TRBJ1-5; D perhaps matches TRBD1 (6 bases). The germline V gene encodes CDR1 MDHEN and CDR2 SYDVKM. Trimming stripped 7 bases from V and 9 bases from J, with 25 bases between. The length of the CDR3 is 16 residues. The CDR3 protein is CASITRGRGPRGPQHF. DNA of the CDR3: TGTGCCAGCATTACTAGGGGGAGGGGACCGAGAGGGCCCCAGCATTTT.

The CDR3 region is CASIPRDRVSNYEQYF. CDR3 nucleotides: TGTGCCAGTATACCCCGGGACAGGGTTTCTAACTACGAGCAGTACTTC. The chain combines TRBV2 with TRBJ2-7, with 9 bases fitting TRBD1. This CDR3 region has 16 residues. CDR1 SNHLY and CDR2 FYNNEI come from the germline V gene. The V and J ends lost 9 bases and 3 bases, in that order; junction bases with no gene match: 15.

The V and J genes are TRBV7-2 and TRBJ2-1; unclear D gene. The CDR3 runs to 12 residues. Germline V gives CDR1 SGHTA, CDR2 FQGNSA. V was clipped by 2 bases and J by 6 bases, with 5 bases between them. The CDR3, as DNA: TGTGCCAGCAGCTTAACACGCAATGAGCAGTTCTTC. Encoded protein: CASSLTRNEQFF.

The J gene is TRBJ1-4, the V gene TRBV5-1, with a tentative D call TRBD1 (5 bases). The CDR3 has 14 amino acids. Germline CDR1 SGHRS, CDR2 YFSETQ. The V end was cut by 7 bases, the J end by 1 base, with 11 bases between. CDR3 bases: TGCGCCAGCCTTTTCGGACAAACTAATGAAAAACTGTTTTTT. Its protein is CASLFGQTNEKLFF.

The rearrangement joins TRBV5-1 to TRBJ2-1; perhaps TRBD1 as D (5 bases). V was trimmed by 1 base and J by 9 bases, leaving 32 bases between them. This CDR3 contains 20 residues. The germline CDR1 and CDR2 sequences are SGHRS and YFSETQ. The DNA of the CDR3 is TGCGCCAGCAGCTTGTTTAGCCTCGTGTCCAGGGAATATGATGTGGGTGAGCAGTTCTTC. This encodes CASSLFSLVSREYDVGEQFF.

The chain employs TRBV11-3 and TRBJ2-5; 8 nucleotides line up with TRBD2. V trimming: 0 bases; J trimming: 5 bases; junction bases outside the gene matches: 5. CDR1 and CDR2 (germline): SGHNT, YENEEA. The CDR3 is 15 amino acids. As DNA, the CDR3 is TGTGCCAGCAGCTTAGATAGCGGGAAGTTGGAGACCCAGTACTTC. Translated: CASSLDSGKLETQYF.

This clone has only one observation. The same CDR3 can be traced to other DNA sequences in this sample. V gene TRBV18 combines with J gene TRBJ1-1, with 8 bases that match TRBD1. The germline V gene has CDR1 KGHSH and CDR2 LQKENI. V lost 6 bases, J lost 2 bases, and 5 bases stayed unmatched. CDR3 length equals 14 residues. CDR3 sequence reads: CASSPGQGNTEAFF. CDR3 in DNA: TGTGCCAGCTCCCCCGGACAGGGTAACACTGAAGCTTTCTTT.

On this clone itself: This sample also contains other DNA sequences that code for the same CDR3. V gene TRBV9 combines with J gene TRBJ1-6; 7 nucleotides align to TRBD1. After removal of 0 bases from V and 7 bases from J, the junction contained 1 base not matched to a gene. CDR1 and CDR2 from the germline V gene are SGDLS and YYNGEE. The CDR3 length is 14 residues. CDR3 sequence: CASSVGQGNSPLHF. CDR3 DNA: TGTGCCAGCAGCGTAGGACAGGGCAATTCACCCCTCCACTTT.